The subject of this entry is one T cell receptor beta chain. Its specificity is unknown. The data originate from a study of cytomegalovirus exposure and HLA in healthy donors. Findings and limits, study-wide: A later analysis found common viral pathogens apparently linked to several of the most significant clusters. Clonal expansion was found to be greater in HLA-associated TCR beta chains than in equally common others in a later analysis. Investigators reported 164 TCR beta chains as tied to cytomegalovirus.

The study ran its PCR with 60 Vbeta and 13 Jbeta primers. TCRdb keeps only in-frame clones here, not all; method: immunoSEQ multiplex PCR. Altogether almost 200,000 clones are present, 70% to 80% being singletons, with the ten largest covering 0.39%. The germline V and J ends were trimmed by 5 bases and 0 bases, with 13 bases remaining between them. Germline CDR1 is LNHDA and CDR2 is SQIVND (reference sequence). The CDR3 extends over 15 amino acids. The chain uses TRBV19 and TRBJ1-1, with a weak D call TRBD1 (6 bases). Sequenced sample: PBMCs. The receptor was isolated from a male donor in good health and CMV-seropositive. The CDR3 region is CASSVSQGLNTEAFF. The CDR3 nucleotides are TGTGCCAGTAGTGTATCACAGGGCTTGAACACTGAAGCTTTCTTT.